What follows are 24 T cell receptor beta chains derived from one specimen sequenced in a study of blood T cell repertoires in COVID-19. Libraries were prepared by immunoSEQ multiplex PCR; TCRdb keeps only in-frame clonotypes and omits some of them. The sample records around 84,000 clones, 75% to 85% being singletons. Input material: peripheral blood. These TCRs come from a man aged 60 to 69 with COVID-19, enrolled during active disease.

The CDR3 nucleotides are TGTGCCACCAGCAGAGAAACTACCGCCATATATTTT. Its translation is CATSRETTAIYF. The rearrangement joins TRBV15 to TRBJ1-3, with D unresolved. The length of the CDR3 is 12 residues. Germline V gene sequence: CDR1 LNHNV, CDR2 YYDKDF (reference sequence). Between the trimmed V and J ends, which lost 0 bases and 11 bases, there was a span of 8 bases.

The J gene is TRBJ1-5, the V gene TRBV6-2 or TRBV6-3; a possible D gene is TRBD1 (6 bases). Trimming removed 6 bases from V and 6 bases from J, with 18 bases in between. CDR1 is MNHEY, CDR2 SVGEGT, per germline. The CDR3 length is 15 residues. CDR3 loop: CASSNGGGLGQPQHF. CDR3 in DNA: TGTGCCAGCAGCAACGGCGGGGGGCTTGGTCAGCCCCAGCATTTT.

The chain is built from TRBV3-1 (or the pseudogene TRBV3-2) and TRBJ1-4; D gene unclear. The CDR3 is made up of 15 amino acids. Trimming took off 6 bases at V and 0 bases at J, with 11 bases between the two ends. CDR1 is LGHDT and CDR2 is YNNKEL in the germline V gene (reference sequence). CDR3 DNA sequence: TGTGCCAGCAGGATCGGGTTTTCAACTAATGAAAAACTGTTTTTT. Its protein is CASRIGFSTNEKLFF.

In DNA, the CDR3 is TGTGCCAGCAGCGTGCGGCGAGGAGGAGCGGGGGCGACCGGGGAGCTGTTTTTT. This encodes CASSVRRGGAGATGELFF. The chain has TRBV9 and TRBJ2-2, with 8 bases identical to TRBD2. The CDR3 runs to 18 residues. The germline V gene has CDR1 SGDLS and CDR2 YYNGEE. The V and J ends lost 2 bases and 5 bases, in that order; junction bases with no gene match: 14.

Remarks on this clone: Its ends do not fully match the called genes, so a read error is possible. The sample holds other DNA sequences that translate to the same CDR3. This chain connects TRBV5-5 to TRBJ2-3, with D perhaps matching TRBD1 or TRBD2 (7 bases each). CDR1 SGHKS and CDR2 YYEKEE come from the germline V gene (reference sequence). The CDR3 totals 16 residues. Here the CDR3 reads CATSLGGGGRALPGYF. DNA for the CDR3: TGTGCCACCAGCTTGGGAGGGGGCGGGCGGGCCCTCCCTGGGTATTTT. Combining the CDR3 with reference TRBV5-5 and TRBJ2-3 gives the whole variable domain DAGVTQSPTHLIKTRGQQVTLRCSPISGHKSVSWYQQVLGQGPQFIFQYYEKEERGRGNFPDRFSARQFPNYSSELNVNALLLGDSALYLCATSLGGGGRALPGYFGPGTRLTVL.

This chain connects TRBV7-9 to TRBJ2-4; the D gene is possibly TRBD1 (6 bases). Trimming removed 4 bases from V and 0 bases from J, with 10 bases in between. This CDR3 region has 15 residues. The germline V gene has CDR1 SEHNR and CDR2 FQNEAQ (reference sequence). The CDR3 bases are TGTGCCAGCAGCTCCGACAGGACAGCCAAAAACATTCAGTACTTC. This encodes CASSSDRTAKNIQYF.

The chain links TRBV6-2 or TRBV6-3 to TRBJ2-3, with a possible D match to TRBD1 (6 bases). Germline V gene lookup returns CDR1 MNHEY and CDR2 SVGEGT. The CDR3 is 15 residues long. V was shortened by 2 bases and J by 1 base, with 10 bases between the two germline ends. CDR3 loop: CASSYPRGGTDTQYF. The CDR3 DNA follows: TGTGCCAGCAGTTACCCCAGGGGAGGCACAGATACGCAGTATTTT.

CDR3 sequence: CASSVGRKTYEQYF. CDR3 in DNA: TGTGCCAGCAGCGTAGGCAGGAAGACCTACGAGCAGTACTTC. The chain recombines TRBV9 with TRBJ2-7, with D unresolved. Germline values: CDR1 SGDLS, CDR2 YYNGEE. The CDR3 loop spans 14 amino acids. Deletions cut 0 bases from V and 2 bases from J, with 9 bases between.

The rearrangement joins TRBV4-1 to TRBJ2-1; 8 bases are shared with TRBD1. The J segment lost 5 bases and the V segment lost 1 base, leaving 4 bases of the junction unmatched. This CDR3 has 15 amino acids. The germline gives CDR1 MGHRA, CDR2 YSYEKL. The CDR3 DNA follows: TGCGCCAGCAGCCAAGTGGGACAGGCCAACAATGAGCAGTTCTTC. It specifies CASSQVGQANNEQFF.

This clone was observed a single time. The CDR3 region has the DNA TGCGCCAGCAGCTCTGGACTAGCGGGGGTTTACAATGAGCAGTTCTTC. Its translation: CASSSGLAGVYNEQFF. This rearrangement joins TRBV5-1 to TRBJ2-1, with 13 bases that match TRBD2. V dropped 3 bases and J dropped 4; count of bases not matched to a gene: 4. Per germline, CDR1 SGHRS and CDR2 YFSETQ. The CDR3 runs to 16 residues.

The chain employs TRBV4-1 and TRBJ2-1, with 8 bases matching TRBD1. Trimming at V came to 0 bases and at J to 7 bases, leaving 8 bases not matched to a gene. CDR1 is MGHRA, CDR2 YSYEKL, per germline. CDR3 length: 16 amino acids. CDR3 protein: CASSQDRGRVGNEQFF. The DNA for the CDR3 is TGCGCCAGCAGCCAAGACAGGGGGCGCGTCGGGAATGAGCAGTTCTTC.

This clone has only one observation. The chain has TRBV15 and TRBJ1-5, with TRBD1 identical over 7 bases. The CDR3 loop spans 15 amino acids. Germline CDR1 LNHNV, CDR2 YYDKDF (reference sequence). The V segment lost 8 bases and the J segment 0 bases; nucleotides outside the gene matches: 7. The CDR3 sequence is CATGPTGSSNQPQHF. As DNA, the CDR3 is TGTGCCACCGGCCCGACAGGGAGTAGCAATCAGCCCCAGCATTTT.

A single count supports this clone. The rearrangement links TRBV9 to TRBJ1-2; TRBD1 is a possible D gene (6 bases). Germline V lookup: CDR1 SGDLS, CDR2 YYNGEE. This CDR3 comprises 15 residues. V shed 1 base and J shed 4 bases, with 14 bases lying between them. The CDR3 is CASSVSAGTLYGYTF. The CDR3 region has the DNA TGTGCCAGCAGCGTATCAGCGGGGACACTCTATGGCTACACCTTC.

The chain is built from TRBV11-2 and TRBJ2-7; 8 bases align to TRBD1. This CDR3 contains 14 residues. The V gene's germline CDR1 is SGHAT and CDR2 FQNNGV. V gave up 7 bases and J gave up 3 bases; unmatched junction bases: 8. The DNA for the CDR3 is TGTGCCAGCACCGCGGGACAGGAAAGCTACGAGCAGTACTTC. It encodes CASTAGQESYEQYF.

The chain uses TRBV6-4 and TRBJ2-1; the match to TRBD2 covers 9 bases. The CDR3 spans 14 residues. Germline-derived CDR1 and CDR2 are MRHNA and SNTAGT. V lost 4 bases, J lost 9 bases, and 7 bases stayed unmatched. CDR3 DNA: TGTGCCAGCAGTGGGGCGGGAGGGCCGAGTGAGCAGTTCTTC. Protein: CASSGAGGPSEQFF.

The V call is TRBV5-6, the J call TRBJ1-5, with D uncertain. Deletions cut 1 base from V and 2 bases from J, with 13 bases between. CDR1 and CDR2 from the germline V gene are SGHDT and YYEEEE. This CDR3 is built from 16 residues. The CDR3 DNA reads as TGTGCCAGCAGCTTGCGTGTGACAAATGGCAATCAGCCCCAGCATTTT. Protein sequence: CASSLRVTNGNQPQHF.

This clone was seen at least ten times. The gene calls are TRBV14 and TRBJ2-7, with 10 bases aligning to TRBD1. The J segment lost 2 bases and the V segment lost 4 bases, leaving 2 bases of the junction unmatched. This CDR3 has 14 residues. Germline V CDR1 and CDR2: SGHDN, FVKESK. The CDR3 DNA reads TGTGCCAGCAGCCGGACAGGGGGACCCTACGAGCAGTACTTC. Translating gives CASSRTGGPYEQYF.

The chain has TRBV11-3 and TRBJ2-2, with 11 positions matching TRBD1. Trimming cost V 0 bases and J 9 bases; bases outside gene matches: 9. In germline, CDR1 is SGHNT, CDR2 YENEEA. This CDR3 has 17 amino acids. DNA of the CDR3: TGTGCCAGCAGCTTAGAAATGGGACAGGGGGTACCCCGGGAGCTGTTTTTT. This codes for CASSLEMGQGVPRELFF.

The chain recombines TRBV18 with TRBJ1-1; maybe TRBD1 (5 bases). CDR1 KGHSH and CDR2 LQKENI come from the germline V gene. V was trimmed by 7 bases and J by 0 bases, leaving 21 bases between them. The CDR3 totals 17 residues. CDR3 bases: TGTGCCAGCTTTATGCCGGGACTCCGAACAATGAACACTGAAGCTTTCTTT. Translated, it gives CASFMPGLRTMNTEAFF. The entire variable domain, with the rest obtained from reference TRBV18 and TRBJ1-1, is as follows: NAGVMQNPRHLVRRRGQEARLRCSPMKGHSHVYWYRQLPEEGLKFMVYLQKENIIDESGMPKERFSAEFPKEGPSILRIQQVVRGDSAAYFCASFMPGLRTMNTEAFFGQGTRLTVV.

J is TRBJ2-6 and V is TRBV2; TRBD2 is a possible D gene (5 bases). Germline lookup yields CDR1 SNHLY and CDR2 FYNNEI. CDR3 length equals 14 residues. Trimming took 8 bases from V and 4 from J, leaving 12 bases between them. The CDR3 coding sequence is TGTGCCAGCGGAGGCTGGATGGGGGCCAACGTCCTGACTTTC. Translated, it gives CASGGWMGANVLTF. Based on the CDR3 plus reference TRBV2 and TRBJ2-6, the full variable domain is EPEVTQTPSHQVTQMGQEVILRCVPISNHLYFYWYRQILGQKVEFLVSFYNNEISEKSEIFDDQFSVERPDGSNFTLKIRSTKLEDSAMYFCASGGWMGANVLTFGAGSRLTVL.

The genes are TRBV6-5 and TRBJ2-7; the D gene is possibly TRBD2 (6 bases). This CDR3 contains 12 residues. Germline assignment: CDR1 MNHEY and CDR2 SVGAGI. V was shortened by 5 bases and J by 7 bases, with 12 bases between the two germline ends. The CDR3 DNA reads TGTGCCAGCAGTCGCCGGGCGGGGGAGCAGTACTTC. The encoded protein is CASSRRAGEQYF.

CDR3 in amino acids: CASNRGATDTQYF. For the CDR3, the DNA is TGTGCCAGTAATCGGGGGGCCACAGATACGCAGTATTTT. The chain recombines TRBV19 with TRBJ2-3, with D maybe TRBD2 (7 bases). Germline-derived CDR1 and CDR2 are LNHDA and SQIVND (reference sequence). The CDR3 sequence is 13 residues long. Between the trimmed V and J ends, which lost 7 bases and 2 bases, there was a span of 10 bases. Full variable domain (rest looked up from reference TRBV19 and TRBJ2-3): DGGITQSPKYLFRKEGQNVTLSCEQNLNHDAMYWYRQDPGQGLRLIYYSQIVNDFQKGDIAEGYSVSREKKESFPLTVTSAQKNPTAFYLCASNRGATDTQYFGPGTRLTVL.

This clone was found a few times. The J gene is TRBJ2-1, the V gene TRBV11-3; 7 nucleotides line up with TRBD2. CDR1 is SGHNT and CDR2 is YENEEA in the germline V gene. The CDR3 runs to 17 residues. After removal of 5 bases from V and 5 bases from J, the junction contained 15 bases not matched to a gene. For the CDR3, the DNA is TGTGCCAGCAGCGGTGGTCAACACGGGGGGTTCCACAATGAGCAGTTCTTC. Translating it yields CASSGGQHGGFHNEQFF.

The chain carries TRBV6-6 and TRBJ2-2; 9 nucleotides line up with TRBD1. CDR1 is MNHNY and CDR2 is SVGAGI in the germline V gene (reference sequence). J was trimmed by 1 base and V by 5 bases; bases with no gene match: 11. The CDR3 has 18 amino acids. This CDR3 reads CASSPFGTGIQNTGELFF. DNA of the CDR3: TGTGCCAGCAGTCCGTTCGGGACAGGGATACAGAACACCGGGGAGCTGTTTTTT.